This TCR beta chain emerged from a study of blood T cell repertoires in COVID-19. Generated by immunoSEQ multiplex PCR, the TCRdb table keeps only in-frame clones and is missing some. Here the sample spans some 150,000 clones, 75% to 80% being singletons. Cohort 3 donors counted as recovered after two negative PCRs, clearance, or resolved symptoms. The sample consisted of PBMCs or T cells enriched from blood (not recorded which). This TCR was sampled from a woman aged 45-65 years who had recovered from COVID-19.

This chain's CDR3 is CASSYGPGGADTQYF. As DNA, the CDR3 is TGTGCCAGCAGCTATGGGCCGGGAGGGGCAGATACGCAGTATTTT. The chain uses TRBV3-1 (or the pseudogene TRBV3-2) and TRBJ2-3; 8 nucleotides line up with TRBD2. J lost 4 bases, V lost 5 bases, and 8 bases had no gene match. This CDR3 region has 15 residues. CDR1 LGHDT and CDR2 YNNKEL come from the germline V gene (reference sequence).